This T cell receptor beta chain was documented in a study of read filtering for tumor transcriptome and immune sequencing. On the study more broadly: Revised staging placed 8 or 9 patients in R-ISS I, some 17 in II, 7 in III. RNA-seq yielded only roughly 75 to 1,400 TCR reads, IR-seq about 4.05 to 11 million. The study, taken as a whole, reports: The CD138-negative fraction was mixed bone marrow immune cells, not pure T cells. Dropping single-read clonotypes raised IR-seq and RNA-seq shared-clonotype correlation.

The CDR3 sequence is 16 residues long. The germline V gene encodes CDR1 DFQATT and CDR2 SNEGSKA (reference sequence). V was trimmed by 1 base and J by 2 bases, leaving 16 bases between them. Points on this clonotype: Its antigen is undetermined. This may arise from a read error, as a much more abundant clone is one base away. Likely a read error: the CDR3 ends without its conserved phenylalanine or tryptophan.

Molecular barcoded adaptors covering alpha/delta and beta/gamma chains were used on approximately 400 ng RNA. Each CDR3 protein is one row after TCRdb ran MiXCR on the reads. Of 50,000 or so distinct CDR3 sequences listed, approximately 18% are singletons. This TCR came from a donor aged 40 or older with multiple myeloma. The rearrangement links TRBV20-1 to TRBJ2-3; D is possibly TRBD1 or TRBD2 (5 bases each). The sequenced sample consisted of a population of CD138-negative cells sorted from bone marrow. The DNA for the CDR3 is TGCAGTGCTAGAGGACCGGGATGGGGGTACACAGATACGCAGTATCTT. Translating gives CSARGPGWGYTDTQYL.